The clone carrying this TCR beta chain showed up just a few times. What it binds is unknown. This record belongs to a study of cytomegalovirus exposure and HLA in healthy donors. Regarding the study as a whole: CMV serostatus was the sole immune exposure data available. Earlier findings revealed that most TCR beta V segments proved productive either about 87% or about 30% of the time. The classifier, whose performance was assessed in both the original and validation cohorts, reportedly diagnosed cytomegalovirus status with high specificity and sensitivity.

With 60 Vbeta and 13 Jbeta primers, the PCR was carried out. Sequencing was performed with immunoSEQ multiplex PCR; in TCRdb, only in-frame clones are kept and a portion is missing. The table has approximately 200,000 clones, more than 75% seen once. V shed 1 base, J shed 10 bases, and the junction held 19 bases outside the gene matches. Per germline, CDR1 SEHNR and CDR2 FQNEAQ (reference sequence). This CDR3 has 19 amino acids. Donors had nominal health at sampling but likely had unrecorded immune exposures. The chain joins TRBV7-9 to TRBJ1-6; 7 bases match TRBD1. The clonotype was recovered from a human donor in good health. The sequenced sample was PBMCs. Here the CDR3 DNA reads TGTGCCAGCAGCTTAGTTCAAACGATGAAGGGGCAGGGGGAATCACCCCTCCACTTT. Protein: CASSLVQTMKGQGESPLHF.